A single T cell receptor beta chain is shown here with its context. Its matching antigen is unknown. The V gene's germline CDR1 is LGHDT and CDR2 YNNKEL (reference sequence). This CDR3 has 14 amino acids. This sample stems from a study of monozygotic twins with inflammatory bowel disease. General study findings and limits: Added variability in patient repertoires may stem from differing immunosuppressive treatments. Evidence did not back any single strong signal or clonotype linked to IBD.

Reanalyzing the 5' RACE reads, TCRdb keeps one entry per CDR3 protein, without DNA. Recorded for this sample: about 420,000 distinct CDR3 sequences. The chain links TRBV3-1 to TRBJ1-6; TCRdb's assignment of TRBD1 cannot be checked, as there is no DNA. Specimen: blood. The TCR sequence derives from a human donor with ulcerative colitis or Crohn's disease, or a healthy co-twin of an affected twin (not recorded which). CDR3 residues: CASSLRADNSPLHF.